The sequence of this T cell receptor (beta chain) was determined in a study of T cells in Graves' hyperthyroidism and ophthalmopathy. Regions amplified from RNA transcripts were the TCR beta CDR3 regions. TCR CDR3 underwent first-round RT-PCR with the HTBI primer set. TCRdb re-derived calls from the multiplex PCR reads in MiXCR, one entry per CDR3 protein. This table holds around 620,000 distinct CDR3 sequences, 40% to 55% found once. Pregnant or lactating patients were excluded, as were those with uncontrolled infection or other autoimmune disease. J lost 5 bases, V lost 3 bases, and 5 bases had no gene match. Germline V gene data show CDR1 as SGHAT and CDR2 as FQDESV (reference sequence). This CDR3 is 14 amino acids long.

The material sequenced was peripheral blood or thyroid tissue (not recorded which). The J gene is TRBJ2-7, the V gene TRBV11-1; TRBD1 matches 9 bases. The sequence was obtained from an adult woman with Graves' disease, either hyperthyroidism or ophthalmopathy (not recorded which). The CDR3 DNA sequence: TGTGCCAGCAGCTTTGGAACAGGGGGCCACGAGCAGTACTTC. As protein: CASSFGTGGHEQYF.